This is a list of T cell receptor beta chains from one sample in a study of blood T cell repertoires in COVID-19. Sequencing used immunoSEQ multiplex PCR; TCRdb keeps in-frame clones, though not all of them. Here the sample spans approximately 200,000 clones, approximately 81% being singletons. Sequenced input: peripheral blood. The receptors shown here come from a woman in her sixties or seventies who had recovered from COVID-19. The CDR3 runs from the conserved cysteine through the conserved F or W. Not all rows give a size; the values are once, few, many and, for expanded clones, a class.

V gene	clone size	CDR3 length	J gene	CDR3 protein
TRBV11-2	many	13	TRBJ1-2	CASSPDSQYGYTF
TRBV29-1	.	15	TRBJ1-1	CSVEKRGGGDTEAFF
TRBV7-2	.	11	TRBJ2-5	CASRGAETQYF
TRBV4-3	.	15	TRBJ2-3	CASSQAGGRTDTQYF
TRBV5-1	.	15	TRBJ2-1	CASSLAVAGYNEQFF
TRBV9	.	17	TRBJ1-2	CASSVWDRGVGAYGYTF
TRBV19	.	14	TRBJ2-5	CASSIDGSEETQYF
TRBV10-1	.	17	TRBJ2-1	CASSESVASGGANEQFF
TRBV7-3	.	15	TRBJ2-3	CASSPSGGRTDTQYF
TRBV5-1	.	16	TRBJ1-4	CASSQRQGPGGEKLFF
TRBV9	.	14	TRBJ2-7	CASSVAEGTSALDF
TRBV15	.	14	TRBJ2-3	CATSREGVGFPQYF
TRBV2	.	13	TRBJ1-1	CASSDARGTEAFF
TRBV19	.	17	TRBJ2-3	CASSIATPPGFPDTQYF
TRBV4-1	.	16	TRBJ1-4	CASSQTASGISEKLFF
TRBV9	few	13	TRBJ2-5	CASSRAAQETQYF
TRBV13	.	15	TRBJ2-1	CASSHRLAGLNEQFF
TRBV4-2	.	19	TRBJ2-1	CASSQQGLAVQSSYNEQFF
TRBV5-4	.	18	TRBJ2-3	CASSFKRGGLGAVDTQYF
TRBV27	.	16	TRBJ2-5	CASSFTPGGASETQYF
TRBV6-2/TRBV6-3	.	14	TRBJ1-5	CASSFDRGNQPQHF
TRBV27	.	16	TRBJ2-1	CASSLYGTGGYNEQFF
TRBV7-9	.	14	TRBJ1-5	CASSFGTSNQPQHF
TRBV5-8	.	17	TRBJ2-5	CASSLHVLAGGPETQYF
TRBV4-2	.	16	TRBJ2-1	CASSSTRDYPYNEQFF
TRBV25-1	.	11	TRBJ1-2	CASSPGGGYTF
TRBV6-1	once	13	TRBJ1-6	CASSEGRNSPLHF
TRBV24-1	.	15	TRBJ2-3	CATSDNRGGLDTQYF
TRBV27	.	17	TRBJ1-5	CASSLFSLGRGGQPQHF
TRBV2	.	15	TRBJ1-5	CASRVGGTDNQPQHF
TRBV12-3/TRBV12-4	.	13	TRBJ2-7	CASSLGQSYEQYF
TRBV5-4	.	14	TRBJ2-1	CASSRSTGGDEQFF
TRBV19	few	16	TRBJ2-3	CASSGDSTPSTDTQYF
TRBV4-2	.	15	TRBJ2-1	CASSLEQGVTGEQFF
TRBV19	.	19	TRBJ2-3	CASSGQLGGGHPSTDTQYF
TRBV5-4	.	15	TRBJ1-1	CAVGTGRAGLTEAFF
TRBV19	.	16	TRBJ2-1	CASSIVAISSYNEQFF
TRBV6-2/TRBV6-3	.	14	TRBJ1-6	CASSKGQYLSPLHF
TRBV12-3/TRBV12-4	.	12	TRBJ1-2	CASNAGDYGYTF
TRBV7-9	.	13	TRBJ1-6	CASSTSGNSPLHF
TRBV24-1	.	14	TRBJ2-5	CATSDSGRVETQYF
TRBV18	.	16	TRBJ2-3	CASSPPLARAPDTQYF
TRBV5-4	.	17	TRBJ1-4	CASSYRDRGPLNEKLFF
TRBV12-5	.	16	TRBJ1-5	CASGIQGSESNQPQHF
TRBV5-1	.	13	TRBJ2-7	CASSLGAGYEQYF
TRBV7-9	.	15	TRBJ2-3	CASSSNRVRTDTQYF